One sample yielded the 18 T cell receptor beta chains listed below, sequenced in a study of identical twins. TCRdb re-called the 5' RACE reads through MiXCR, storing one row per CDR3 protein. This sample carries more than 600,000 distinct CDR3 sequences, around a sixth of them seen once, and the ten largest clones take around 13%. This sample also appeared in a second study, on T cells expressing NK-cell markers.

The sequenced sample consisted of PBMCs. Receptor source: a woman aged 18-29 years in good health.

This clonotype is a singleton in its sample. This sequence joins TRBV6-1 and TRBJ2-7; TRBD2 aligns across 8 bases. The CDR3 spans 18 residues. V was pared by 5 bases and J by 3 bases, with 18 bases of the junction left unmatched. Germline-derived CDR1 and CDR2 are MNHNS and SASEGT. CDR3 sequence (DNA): TGTGCCAGCAGTCATCGGGATTCGGGGGGGCTGGTCGGCTACGAGCAGTACTTC. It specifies CASSHRDSGGLVGYEQYF.

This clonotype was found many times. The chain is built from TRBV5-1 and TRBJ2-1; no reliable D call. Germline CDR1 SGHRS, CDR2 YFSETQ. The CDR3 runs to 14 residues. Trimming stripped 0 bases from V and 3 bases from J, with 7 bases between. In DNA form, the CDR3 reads TGCGCCAGCAGCTTGGGAGAGGTCTACAATGAGCAGTTCTTC. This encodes CASSLGEVYNEQFF.

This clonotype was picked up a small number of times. The CDR3 spells CASSDSSGTVGAFF. For the CDR3, the DNA is TGCGCCAGCAGCGATTCATCGGGGACCGTGGGGGCTTTCTTT. The chain employs TRBV5-1 and TRBJ1-1; a weak D match, TRBD1 (5 bases). This CDR3 is 14 amino acids long. Germline loops: CDR1 SGHRS, CDR2 YFSETQ. V gave up 4 bases and J gave up 11 bases, with 21 bases separating them.

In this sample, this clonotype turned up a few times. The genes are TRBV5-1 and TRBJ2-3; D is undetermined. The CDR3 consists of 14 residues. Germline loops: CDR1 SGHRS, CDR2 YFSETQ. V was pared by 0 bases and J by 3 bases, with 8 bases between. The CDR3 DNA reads TGCGCCAGCAGCTTGGCCCAGGAAACAGATACGCAGTATTTT. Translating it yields CASSLAQETDTQYF.

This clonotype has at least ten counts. In DNA, the CDR3 is TGTGCCAGCACCGCTAGCGGGAGTGTCATTCAGTACTTC. It encodes CASTASGSVIQYF. The V call is TRBV6-2 or TRBV6-3, the J call TRBJ2-4; 10 bases align to TRBD2. Germline loops: CDR1 MNHEY, CDR2 SVGEGT. With V trimmed by 7 bases and J by 9 bases, 6 bases remained unmatched. The CDR3 covers 13 residues.

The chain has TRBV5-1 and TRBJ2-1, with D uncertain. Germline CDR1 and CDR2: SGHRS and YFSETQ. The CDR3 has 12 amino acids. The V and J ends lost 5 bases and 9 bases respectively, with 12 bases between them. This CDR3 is CASRILTGEQFF. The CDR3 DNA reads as TGCGCCAGCAGAATTTTGACTGGTGAGCAGTTCTTC.

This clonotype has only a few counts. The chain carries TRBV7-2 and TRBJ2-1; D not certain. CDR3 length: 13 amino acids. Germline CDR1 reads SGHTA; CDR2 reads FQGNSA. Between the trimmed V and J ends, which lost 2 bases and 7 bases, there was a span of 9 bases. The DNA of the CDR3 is TGTGCCAGCAGCTTACCGTCTCTTAATGAGCAGTTCTTC. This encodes CASSLPSLNEQFF. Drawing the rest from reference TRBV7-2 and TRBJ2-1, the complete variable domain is GAGVSQSPSNKVTEKGKDVELRCDPISGHTALYWYRQSLGQGLEFLIYFQGNSAPDKSGLPSDRFSAERTGGSVSTLTIQRTQQEDSAVYLCASSLPSLNEQFFGPGTRLTVL.

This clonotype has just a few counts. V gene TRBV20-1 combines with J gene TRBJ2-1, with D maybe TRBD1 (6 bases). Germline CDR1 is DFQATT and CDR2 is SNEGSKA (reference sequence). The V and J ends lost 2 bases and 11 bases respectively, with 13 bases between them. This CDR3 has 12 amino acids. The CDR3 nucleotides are TGCAGTGCTAGACAAATCAGGGGACAGCAGTTCTTC. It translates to CSARQIRGQQFF.

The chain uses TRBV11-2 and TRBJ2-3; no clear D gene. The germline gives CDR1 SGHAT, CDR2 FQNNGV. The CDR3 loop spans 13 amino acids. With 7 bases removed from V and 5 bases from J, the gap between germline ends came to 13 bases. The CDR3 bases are TGTGCCAGCACCCCCGTAGCCGGAGATACGCAGTATTTT. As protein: CASTPVAGDTQYF.

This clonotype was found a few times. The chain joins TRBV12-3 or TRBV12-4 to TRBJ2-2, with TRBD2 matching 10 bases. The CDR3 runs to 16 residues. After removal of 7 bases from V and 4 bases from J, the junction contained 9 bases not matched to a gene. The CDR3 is CASTSLAGGSTGELFF. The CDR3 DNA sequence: TGTGCCAGCACCTCCTTAGCGGGAGGATCCACCGGGGAGCTGTTTTTT.

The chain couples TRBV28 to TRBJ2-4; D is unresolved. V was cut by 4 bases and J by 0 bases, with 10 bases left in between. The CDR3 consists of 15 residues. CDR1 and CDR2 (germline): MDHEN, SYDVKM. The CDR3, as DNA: TGTGCCAGCAGTTATACCCGAGTAGCCAAAAACATTCAGTACTTC. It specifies CASSYTRVAKNIQYF.

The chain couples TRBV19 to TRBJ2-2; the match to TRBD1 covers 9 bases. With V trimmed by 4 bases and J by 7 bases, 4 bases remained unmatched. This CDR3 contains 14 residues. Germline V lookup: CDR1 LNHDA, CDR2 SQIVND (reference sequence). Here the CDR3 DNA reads TGTGCCAGTAGTACTACAGGGGGCATCGGGGAGCTGTTTTTT. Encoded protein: CASSTTGGIGELFF.

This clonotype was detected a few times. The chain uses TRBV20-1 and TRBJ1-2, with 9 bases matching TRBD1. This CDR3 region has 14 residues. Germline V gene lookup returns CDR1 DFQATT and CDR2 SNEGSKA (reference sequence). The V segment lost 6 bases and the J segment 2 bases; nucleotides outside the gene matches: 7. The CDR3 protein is CSAIAGTGNYGYTF. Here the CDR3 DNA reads TGCAGTGCCATAGCCGGGACAGGGAACTATGGCTACACCTTC.

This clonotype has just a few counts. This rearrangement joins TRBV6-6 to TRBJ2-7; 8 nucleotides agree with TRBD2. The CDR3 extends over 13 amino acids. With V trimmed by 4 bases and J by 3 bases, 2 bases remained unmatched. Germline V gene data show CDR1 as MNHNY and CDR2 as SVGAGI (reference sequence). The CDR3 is CASSSLAGYEQYF. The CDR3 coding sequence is TGTGCCAGCAGTTCCCTAGCGGGCTACGAGCAGTACTTC.

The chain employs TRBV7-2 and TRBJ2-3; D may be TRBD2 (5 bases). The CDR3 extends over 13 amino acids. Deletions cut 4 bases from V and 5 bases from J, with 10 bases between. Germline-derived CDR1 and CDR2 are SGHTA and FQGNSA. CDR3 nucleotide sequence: TGTGCCAGCAGCTGGACTGCTCAAGATACGCAGTATTTT. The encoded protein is CASSWTAQDTQYF.

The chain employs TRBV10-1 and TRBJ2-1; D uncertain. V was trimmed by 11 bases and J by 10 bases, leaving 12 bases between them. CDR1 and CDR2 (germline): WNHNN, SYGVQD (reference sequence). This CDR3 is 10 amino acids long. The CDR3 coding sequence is TGCGCCGATCCTCCCAGGGAGCAGTTCTTC. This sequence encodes CADPPREQFF.

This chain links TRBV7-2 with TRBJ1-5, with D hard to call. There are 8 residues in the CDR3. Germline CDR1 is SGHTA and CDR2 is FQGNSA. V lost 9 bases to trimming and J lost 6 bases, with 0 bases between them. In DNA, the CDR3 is TGTGCCAGTCAGCCCCAGCATTTT. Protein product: CASQPQHF.

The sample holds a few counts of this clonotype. In DNA form, the CDR3 reads TGTGCCAGCAGTGAGGCAACAGATACGCAGTATTTT. Amino acids: CASSEATDTQYF. This sequence joins TRBV12-3 or TRBV12-4 and TRBJ2-3; D call uncertain. Trimming pared 5 bases from V and 3 bases from J, leaving 6 bases between. The CDR3 is made up of 12 amino acids.